The sequence of this T cell receptor (beta chain) was determined in a study of CD8 T cells in ankylosing spondylitis. Remarks on this clonotype: The antigen is unknown.

The study's findings and limits: Earlier work had already found some motif variants in reactive arthritis synovial fluid and blood. Among TCR beta sequences, a motif of eight highly homologous variants appeared characteristic of ankylosing spondylitis blood. Reportedly, matched ankylosing spondylitis synovial fluid was significantly enriched for disease-linked clones.

TCRdb processed the 5' RACE reads anew with MiXCR; each CDR3 protein has one entry. This table has 200,000 to 250,000 distinct CDR3 sequences, about a sixth appearing once. Sample: blood, either unsorted or a sorted T cell fraction (not recorded which). The TCR comes from a male donor with ankylosing spondylitis.

Here the CDR3 DNA reads TGCAGTGCTAGAGGCCCTCGTGAGACCAATGAGCAGTTCTTC. Its protein is CSARGPRETNEQFF. The chain links TRBV20-1 to TRBJ2-1; D is uncertain. This CDR3 comprises 14 residues. Trimming pared 1 base from V and 6 bases from J, leaving 13 bases between. Per germline, CDR1 DFQATT and CDR2 SNEGSKA (reference sequence).